This T cell receptor beta chain was retrieved from a study of blood T cell repertoires in COVID-19. Assay used: immunoSEQ multiplex PCR; TCRdb lists only in-frame clones, some missing. Of under 200,000 clones in the sample, 80% are singletons; the top ten hold 6% to 7.5%. Germline loops: CDR1 SGHRS, CDR2 YFSETQ. V was pared by 5 bases and J by 8 bases, with 17 bases between. This CDR3 region has 14 residues. Material for sequencing was peripheral blood. The TCR was taken from a man in his 70s with active or convalescent COVID-19. The V gene is TRBV5-1, the J gene TRBJ2-1; maybe TRBD2 (5 bases). The CDR3 protein is CASSLTGRRDEQFF. The CDR3 DNA is TGCGCCAGCAGTCTGACGGGTCGGCGGGATGAGCAGTTCTTC.